This TCR beta chain was observed in a study of T-cell memory formation after mild COVID-19 (dated by TCRdb to the early 2020s). Describing the broader study: Most TCR sequence clusters were specific to one of the two donors. Longitudinal TCRalpha and TCRbeta repertoire sequencing tracked T-cell clones expanding and contracting after mild COVID-19 in two donors. Two young, previously healthy adult volunteers, one female and one male, were included in the cohort. The full study reports these points: Contracting CD4+ clones were found mainly in CM and EM memory subsets, while CD8+ clones were enriched in EMRA. The study included only two mild cases, and larger cohorts that include severe cases with pre-infection samples were judged to be necessary. SARS-CoV-2 specificity of the second-wave clones peaking on day 37 was not confirmed. Clones contracting from day 15 to 85 had balanced CD4/CD8 phenotypes, while a second wave expanding from day 15 to 37 was biased towards CD4+. The detection of some responding clones in pre-infection memory suggests that pre-existing cross-reactive memory T cells joined the SARS-CoV-2 response.

PBMCs were isolated by Ficoll-Paque density gradient centrifugation. Turning to this clonotype: This clone's antigen is unknown. No base quality information exists; no much larger clone differs at one position.

TCRdb names Illumina NovaSeq 6000 as the instrument used. cDNA libraries for TCRalpha and TCRbeta were prepared by 5'RACE using constant-segment primers, with sample barcodes and unique molecular identifiers added. Trizol reagent was used to extract RNA from every sample. The libraries were amplified in two PCR steps, and the second step added a second sample barcode and Illumina TruSeq adapters. Libraries were sequenced on an Illumina NovaSeq with 2 x 150 bp paired-end reads. In the source study's methods: The reads were demultiplexed and collapsed into UMI-guided consensus sequences using migec v1.2.7. Using mixcr v2.1.11, the UMI consensuses were aligned to TRA and TRB V and J templates and assembled into clonotypes. Clonotypes were classified as expanded or contracted when called significant by both edgeR and NoisET, with noise models trained on biological replicates. For edgeR calls, a false discovery rate-adjusted p below 0.01 and a log2 fold-change threshold of 1 were applied. PCA with hierarchical clustering of max-normalized trajectories of the 1000 most abundant clonotypes was used as exploratory dynamics analysis. Each responding clone was given a CD4 or CD8 phenotype based on the CD4+ and CD8+ repertoires, which had been sequenced separately. The raw public reads went through TCRdb reprocessing: fastp at Q25, MiXCR clone calling, in-frame beta chains kept. Each CDR3 protein appears once, grouped with its most common genes and DNA. The V and J calls and clone size come from TCRdb's table, not from the authors' own analysis. Recorded for this sample are about 200,000 distinct CDR3 sequences; just over 9.5% of them occurred a single time. Roughly 4% of the sample lies in the top ten.

From a lookup of the germline V gene, CDR1 and CDR2 are SGHAT and FQNNGV. Ends trimmed: V by 1 base, J by 11 bases; bases unmatched to a gene: 17. Measured from the cysteine to the phenylalanine, the CDR3 is 17 residues long. Only the CDR3 part of the read is kept: 51 bases, read in frame from the first base. The sequenced material came from PBMCs or a T cell subset sorted from them (not recorded which). The sequence derives from a man between 18 and 29 years old who had mild COVID-19 (a few samples of this study predate the infection). The sample titles of this study are shuffled in the database, so cell type and time point are left out; the donor was told from shared clones. The chain employs TRBV11-2 and TRBJ2-3, with 8 junctional bases fitting TRBD2. The nucleotide sequence is given as TGTGCCAGCAGCTTAGGGACTAGCCAACTTTCCCCCTTAGGGCAGTATTTT. Translated, it gives CASSLGTSQLSPLGQYF.